The 25 T cell receptor beta chains below were found in one sample sequenced in a study of T-cell reconstitution after alpha-beta-depleted transplantation in children. Unique molecular identifiers featured in how the TCRbeta library was prepared. MiXCR, applied by TCRdb to the PCR reads, yields one record per CDR3 protein. This table holds 150,000 to 200,000 distinct CDR3 sequences, roughly 7.5% found once. The sequences come from PBMCs from the stem cell graft donor, collected from the stem cell graft. All receptors come from a human donor who donated a stem cell graft to a child with Wiskott-Aldrich syndrome.

This clonotype was detected ten times or more. The V and J genes are TRBV4-3 and TRBJ1-1, with D hard to call. V lost 1 base to trimming and J lost 7 bases, with 7 bases between them. CDR3 length: 12 residues. CDR1 and CDR2 (germline): LGHNA, YSLEER. CDR3 amino acids: CASSQGGVEAFF. The DNA of the CDR3 is TGCGCCAGCAGCCAAGGGGGTGTTGAAGCTTTCTTT.

This clonotype came up many times. The chain couples TRBV13 to TRBJ2-4; D not certain. Germline loops: CDR1 PRHDT, CDR2 FYEKMQ (reference sequence). Trimming cost V 2 bases and J 2 bases, with 7 bases left between them. The CDR3 is made up of 14 amino acids. The CDR3 nucleotides are TGTGCCAGCAGCTTAAAGAGTTCCAAAAACATTCAGTACTTC. Amino acid sequence: CASSLKSSKNIQYF.

This chain connects TRBV28 to TRBJ1-1; D gene uncertain. CDR1 is MDHEN, CDR2 SYDVKM, per germline. The CDR3 is made up of 15 amino acids. Trimming pared 10 bases from V and 6 bases from J, leaving 24 bases between. CDR3 loop: CAMGPGLLCISEAFF. CDR3 nucleotides: TGTGCCATGGGCCCCGGGCTCCTCTGCATTTCTGAAGCTTTCTTT.

This clonotype was counted at least ten times. This chain links TRBV12-3 or TRBV12-4 with TRBJ2-1; 7 bases line up with TRBD1. The length of the CDR3 is 14 residues. V shed 6 bases, J shed 4 bases, and the junction held 6 bases outside the gene matches. The CDR3 DNA follows: TGTGCCAGCAGACCGGGACAGAATTACAATGAGCAGTTCTTC. Protein product: CASRPGQNYNEQFF.

In this sample, this clonotype turned up many times. The V gene is TRBV5-1, the J gene TRBJ2-7; D is ambiguous. Germline values: CDR1 SGHRS, CDR2 YFSETQ. The CDR3 is 12 residues long. Trimming stripped 4 bases from V and 0 bases from J, with 5 bases between. CDR3 amino acids: CASSTDSYEQYF. CDR3 in DNA: TGCGCCAGCAGCACAGACTCCTACGAGCAGTACTTC.

The sample holds many counts of this clonotype. The rearrangement uses TRBV11-2 and TRBJ2-5; D is unresolved. Germline V gene lookup returns CDR1 SGHAT and CDR2 FQNNGV. The CDR3 runs to 12 residues. V lost 5 bases and J lost 5, with 9 bases in between. For the CDR3, the DNA is TGTGCCAGCAGCCCCGGTTTGGAGACCCAGTACTTC. It specifies CASSPGLETQYF.

This clonotype was seen many times. The chain recombines TRBV4-2 with TRBJ2-6, with D perhaps assigned TRBD1 or TRBD2 (5 bases each). Germline V gives CDR1 LGHNA, CDR2 YNFKEQ. There are 19 residues in the CDR3. With 8 bases removed from V and 0 bases from J, the gap between germline ends came to 23 bases. The CDR3 coding sequence is TGTGCCAGCTCGAGGGGTAGTTGGGCTAGCCGCTCTGGGGCCAACGTCCTGACTTTC. Translating gives CASSRGSWASRSGANVLTF.

At least ten counts were recorded for this clonotype. The chain recombines TRBV6-5 with TRBJ1-3; D may be TRBD1 (6 bases). The V gene's germline CDR1 is MNHEY and CDR2 SVGAGI. V was clipped by 5 bases and J by 0 bases, with 14 bases between them. The CDR3 extends over 16 amino acids. Here the CDR3 reads CASSHQTGISGNTIYF. DNA for the CDR3: TGTGCCAGCAGTCACCAAACAGGGATCTCTGGAAACACCATATATTTT.

This clonotype was recorded a few times. The chain links TRBV2 to TRBJ1-1; no clear D. The CDR3 extends over 10 amino acids. Germline loops: CDR1 SNHLY, CDR2 FYNNEI. Trimming cost V 8 bases and J 6 bases, with 7 bases left between them. CDR3 sequence (DNA): TGTGCCAGCGGAGTGCCTGAAGCTTTCTTT. Its protein product is CASGVPEAFF. Together with reference TRBV2 and TRBJ1-1, the CDR3 gives the full variable domain: EPEVTQTPSHQVTQMGQEVILRCVPISNHLYFYWYRQILGQKVEFLVSFYNNEISEKSEIFDDQFSVERPDGSNFTLKIRSTKLEDSAMYFCASGVPEAFFGQGTRLTVV.

This clonotype was seen more than once but under ten times. The chain couples TRBV20-1 to TRBJ1-1; the D gene is possibly TRBD1 (6 bases). V shed 3 bases and J shed 0 bases, with 14 bases lying between them. The CDR3 consists of 15 residues. Germline CDR1 reads DFQATT; CDR2 reads SNEGSKA (reference sequence). The CDR3 region is CSASLRHRVNTEAFF. The CDR3 DNA follows: TGCAGTGCTAGCTTAAGGCACAGGGTGAACACTGAAGCTTTCTTT.

This clonotype has a count of ten or more. The V call is TRBV10-3, the J call TRBJ2-7; a possible D gene is TRBD2 (6 bases). Per the germline V gene, CDR1 is ENHRY and CDR2 is SYGVKD. Deletions cut 11 bases from V and 0 bases from J, with 17 bases between. The length of the CDR3 is 14 residues. CDR3 in amino acids: CASEPQDYSYEQYF. Here the CDR3 DNA reads TGTGCCTCAGAGCCACAGGACTACTCCTACGAGCAGTACTTC.

This clonotype was recorded many times. V usage is TRBV20-1 and J usage is TRBJ2-7; tentatively, D is TRBD2 (6 bases). In germline, CDR1 is DFQATT, CDR2 SNEGSKA (reference sequence). The CDR3 is made up of 12 amino acids. Trimming pared 5 bases from V and 5 bases from J, leaving 13 bases between. Written as DNA, the CDR3 is TGCAGTGCTGGAGGGCAGGCCGACGAGCAGTACTTC. Translation gives CSAGGQADEQYF.

There are a few counts of this clonotype. The chain recombines TRBV12-3 or TRBV12-4 with TRBJ2-5, with D possibly being TRBD1 (6 bases). The CDR3 runs 14 residues. Deletions cut 6 bases from V and 5 bases from J, with 16 bases between. As DNA, the CDR3 is TGTGCCAGCAGCGACAGGACCCGGGCGGAGACCCAGTACTTC. Its translation: CASSDRTRAETQYF.

This clonotype was seen only a few times. The DNA for the CDR3 is TGTGCCAGCAGCTCCCGAGGACAGGGGAGGATCTTCTATAATTCACCCCTCCACTTT. It encodes CASSSRGQGRIFYNSPLHF. The chain is built from TRBV7-8 and TRBJ1-6; 9 bases match TRBD1. The CDR3 length is 19 residues. Trimming cost V 4 bases and J 3 bases; bases outside gene matches: 13. CDR1 is SGHVS, CDR2 FQNEAQ, per germline. Complete variable domain (other parts from reference TRBV7-8 and TRBJ1-6): GAGVSQSPRYKVAKRGQDVALRCDPISGHVSLFWYQQALGQGPEFLTYFQNEAQLDKSGLPSDRFFAERPEGSVSTLKIQRTQQEDSAVYLCASSSRGQGRIFYNSPLHFGNGTRLTVT.

This clonotype appeared many times. The chain combines TRBV7-2 with TRBJ2-2; 7 positions agree with TRBD2. V lost 0 bases and J lost 5; bases outside the gene matches: 12. The CDR3 has 18 residues. Germline assignment: CDR1 SGHTA and CDR2 FQGNSA. The CDR3 nucleotides are TGTGCCAGCAGCTTAGCCCCCCCGGGACTACATTCGACCGGGGAGCTGTTTTTT. Translating gives CASSLAPPGLHSTGELFF.

This clonotype was seen at least ten times. The chain is built from TRBV5-1 and TRBJ2-1; weak D call: TRBD2 (7 bases). In germline, CDR1 is SGHRS, CDR2 YFSETQ. V was shortened by 0 bases and J by 6 bases, with 13 bases between the two germline ends. This CDR3 spans 15 amino acids. The CDR3 spells CASSLEGGPFNEQFF. The CDR3 nucleotides are TGCGCCAGCAGCTTGGAGGGGGGGCCCTTCAATGAGCAGTTCTTC.

The chain uses TRBV11-3 and TRBJ1-1; tentative D call: TRBD1 (5 bases). The germline V gene encodes CDR1 SGHNT and CDR2 YENEEA. The V gene lost 5 bases and the J gene lost 1 base, with 8 bases spanning the gap. The CDR3 loop spans 13 amino acids. The CDR3 spells CASSRGQNTEAFF. CDR3 coding DNA: TGTGCCAGCAGCCGTGGACAGAACACTGAAGCTTTCTTT. Full variable domain (outside the CDR3, taken from reference TRBV11-3 and TRBJ1-1): EAGVVQSPRYKIIEKKQPVAFWCNPISGHNTLYWYLQNLGQGPELLIRYENEEAVDDSQLPKDRFSAERLKGVDSTLKIQPAELGDSAVYLCASSRGQNTEAFFGQGTRLTVV.

This clonotype was counted at least ten times. The rearrangement uses TRBV9 and TRBJ2-2, with D possibly being TRBD1 or TRBD2 (5 bases each). The CDR3 extends over 17 amino acids. The V gene's germline CDR1 is SGDLS and CDR2 YYNGEE. V lost 3 bases and J 5 bases, leaving 20 bases between the germline ends. The CDR3 DNA is TGTGCCAGCAGCGCCGGTACGACACGGGACCTTACCGGGGAGCTGTTTTTT. Translation: CASSAGTTRDLTGELFF.

This clonotype occurred many times. The chain recombines TRBV29-1 with TRBJ2-5; D not resolved. CDR3 length: 13 residues. The V and J ends lost 2 bases and 4 bases respectively, with 11 bases between them. Germline CDR1 is SQVTM and CDR2 is ANQGSEA. In nucleotides, the CDR3 is TGCAGCGTTGAAATTGTGACGGGAGAGACCCAGTACTTC. It translates to CSVEIVTGETQYF.

This clonotype was recorded many times. The chain couples TRBV7-9 to TRBJ2-7, with 10 bases lining up with TRBD2. Trimming removed 3 bases from V and 6 bases from J; junction bases left unmatched: 8. The CDR3 is made up of 15 amino acids. Germline CDR1 SEHNR, CDR2 FQNEAQ (reference sequence). The CDR3 DNA follows: TGTGCCAGCAGCTTTAGCGGGAGGTACCGATCCGAGCAGTACTTC. This sequence encodes CASSFSGRYRSEQYF.

The rearrangement uses TRBV20-1 and TRBJ1-4, with a tentative D call TRBD1 (5 bases). V was clipped by 5 bases and J by 8 bases, with 21 bases between them. The length of the CDR3 is 15 residues. Germline lookup yields CDR1 DFQATT and CDR2 SNEGSKA (reference sequence). As DNA, the CDR3 is TGCAGTGCTGCCGGGACGTCGAGGTCAGAAGAAAAACTGTTTTTT. Residues: CSAAGTSRSEEKLFF.

This clonotype was found many times. The gene calls are TRBV20-1 and TRBJ2-7, with 7 nucleotides matching TRBD2. The J segment lost 1 base and the V segment lost 5 bases, leaving 5 bases of the junction unmatched. Germline lookup yields CDR1 DFQATT and CDR2 SNEGSKA (reference sequence). The CDR3 consists of 13 residues. In DNA form, the CDR3 reads TGCAGTGCTTCCGGGAGGCCTTCCTACGAGCAGTACTTC. This codes for CSASGRPSYEQYF.

This clonotype appeared many times. CDR3 sequence: CSAKGPVHLEGYTF. The CDR3, as DNA: TGCAGTGCTAAGGGGCCGGTCCACCTGGAGGGCTACACCTTC. This rearrangement joins TRBV20-1 to TRBJ1-2; TRBD1 might be the D (5 bases). V was shortened by 4 bases and J by 8 bases, with 20 bases between the two germline ends. Germline CDR1 and CDR2: DFQATT and SNEGSKA (reference sequence). CDR3 size: 14 residues.

This clonotype came up many times. One end of the junction does not line up with germline, which may come from a read error. The chain combines TRBV7-9 with TRBJ2-2; D is unclear. This CDR3 comprises 15 residues. Germline CDR1 and CDR2: SEHNR and FQNEAQ (reference sequence). CDR3 sequence reads: CASTLGLANTGELFF. DNA of the CDR3: TGTGCCAGCACCTTAGGTCTGGCGAACACCGGGGAGCTGTTTTTT.

At least ten counts were recorded for this clonotype. This chain links TRBV11-2 with TRBJ2-1; 9 bases are shared with TRBD2. This CDR3 is 15 amino acids long. The germline V gene encodes CDR1 SGHAT and CDR2 FQNNGV. V lost 2 bases and J lost 4; bases outside the gene matches: 3. The CDR3 sequence: CASSLTLAGYNEQFF. DNA for the CDR3: TGTGCCAGCAGCTTAACGCTAGCGGGGTACAATGAGCAGTTCTTC.